This is a list of T cell receptor beta chains from one sample in a study of cytomegalovirus exposure and HLA in healthy donors. Only in-frame clones appear in the TCRdb table, and some are missing; sequencing was by immunoSEQ multiplex PCR. Of 180,000 or so clones listed, more than 75% were seen once; the top ten hold 1.4%. Input material: PBMCs. The receptors derive from a woman aged 25 to 39 in good health and CMV-seronegative. CDR3s include the opening cysteine and the closing phenylalanine or tryptophan. D genes are given only for firm matches. Clone size is not always given. Where it is, it says once, few, many or a class for expanded clones.

cdr3_nt cdr3_aa d_call clone_size j_call v_call
TGTGCCAGCAGTGCCGCGACTCAAGGGGGCTATGGCTACACCTTC CASSAATQGGYGYTF - - TRBJ1-2 TRBV6-1
TGTGCCAGCAGCCAAGATCTGATGCGGTCCCCGCTTGATGGCTACACCTTC CASSQDLMRSPLDGYTF - - TRBJ1-2 TRBV14
TGTGCCATCAGTGATAAGGGAGACTACGAGCAGTACTTC CAISDKGDYEQYF - - TRBJ2-7 TRBV10-3
TGCAGTGCTGGAAGCGGGGGGCAGTACTTC CSAGSGGQYF TRBD2 few TRBJ2-5 TRBV20-1
TGCGCCAGCAGCCAAGACCGGACAGGGACAAGAGCTTTCTTT CASSQDRTGTRAFF TRBD1 - TRBJ1-1 TRBV4-3
TGCGCCAGCAGCTTGGAAGGGTTTAGTAGGGGCTCTGGAAACACCATATATTTT CASSLEGFSRGSGNTIYF - - TRBJ1-3 TRBV5-1
TGTGCTAGTGCGCAGGGTGGCACTGAAGCTTTCTTT CASAQGGTEAFF - - TRBJ1-1 TRBV12-5
TGTGCCAGCAGTTTTACGGGAAGAGGCGGCGACGAGCAGTACTTC CASSFTGRGGDEQYF - - TRBJ2-7 TRBV27
TGTGCCAGCAGGACCGGGACAGGGTTCGGCACTGAAGCTTTCTTT CASRTGTGFGTEAFF TRBD1 - TRBJ1-1 TRBV6-1
TGTGCCAGCAGCTTACATGGGGCCCAGGACACTGAAGCTTTCTTT CASSLHGAQDTEAFF - - TRBJ1-1 TRBV7-2
TGTGCCACCAGCAGAGGGGGGGGGAACGAGCAGTACTTC CATSRGGGNEQYF TRBD2 - TRBJ2-7 TRBV15
TGTGCCAGCTCACCAGATCGTAACAGTGACTACGAGCAGTACTTC CASSPDRNSDYEQYF - - TRBJ2-7 TRBV18
TGTGCCAGCAGCTCGAGAGAGCGGGGGGAGATCAATGAGCAGTTCTTC CASSSRERGEINEQFF TRBD2 - TRBJ2-1 TRBV5-6
TGTGCCAGCACTTCCAAGGGACAGTTCAATCAGCCCCAGCATTTT CASTSKGQFNQPQHF TRBD1 - TRBJ1-5 TRBV6-1
TGTGCCAGCAGCTCGCTAGCGGGGGGGCGGGGCACAGATACGCAGTATTTT CASSSLAGGRGTDTQYF TRBD2 - TRBJ2-3 TRBV13
TGCGCCAGCAGCTTAGACAGGGCCAAGAATAATTCACCCCTCCACTTT CASSLDRAKNNSPLHF TRBD1 - TRBJ1-6 TRBV5-1
TGTGCCAGCAGCTTAGCGGGCAGATCAACCTACAATGAGCAGTTCTTC CASSLAGRSTYNEQFF - - TRBJ2-1 TRBV7-2
TGTGCTAGCAGCCAAGACACGAACACTGAAGCTTTCTTT CASSQDTNTEAFF - - TRBJ1-1 TRBV7-7
TGTGCCAGCAGCTTACTCGGACAGGGAGGGATGGCCCAGTACTTC CASSLLGQGGMAQYF - - TRBJ2-5 TRBV7-8
TGTGCCAGCTCACCACCGATCAGGGAATATGGCTACACCTTC CASSPPIREYGYTF - - TRBJ1-2 TRBV18
TGTGCCAGCAGTGAAGGCCGAGGCACTGAAGCTTTCTTT CASSEGRGTEAFF - - TRBJ1-1 TRBV2
TGCGCCAGCAGTCGGTCCCGGGACAGCCGACAGACTGAAGCTTTCTTT CASSRSRDSRQTEAFF TRBD1 - TRBJ1-1 TRBV10-1
TGTGCCAGCAGCCCAGGGACAGCCTTCTACGAGCAGTACTTC CASSPGTAFYEQYF TRBD1 - TRBJ2-7 TRBV14
TGTGCCAGCAGTGAAGCTTTCGGGGTAGGGGGTGAAAAACTGTTTTTT CASSEAFGVGGEKLFF - - TRBJ1-4 TRBV6-1
TGTGCCAGCAGCTTGGGTTCCCCCGGCACTGAAGCTTTCTTT CASSLGSPGTEAFF - - TRBJ1-1 TRBV5-6